These 17 T cell receptor beta chains were sequenced from one sample in a study of Ad26.COV2.S vaccination and SARS-CoV-2 variants. Libraries were prepared by immunoSEQ multiplex PCR; TCRdb keeps only in-frame clonotypes and omits some of them. The sample has about 350,000 clones, approximately 81% seen once. The treatment: approximately 18 received Ad26.COV2.S at low or high dose, single or two shots; five or six received placebo; per-sample allocation not given. Sampling was done on day 63 after the first vaccine or placebo injection. The sample in question was peripheral blood, obtained in a trial of Ad26.COV2.S vaccine versus placebo. The receptor source for this set is a person between 18 and 65 years old who received the Ad26.COV2.S COVID-19 vaccine or a placebo.

V usage is TRBV10-2 and J usage is TRBJ1-5, with no clear D. The germline V and J ends were trimmed by 6 bases and 0 bases, with 6 bases remaining between them. The germline V gene encodes CDR1 WSHSY and CDR2 SAAADI. The CDR3 sequence is 13 residues long. In nucleotides, the CDR3 is TGCGCCAGCAGGGACGGTAGCAATCAGCCCCAGCATTTT. Protein sequence: CASRDGSNQPQHF.

Notes on this clone: Other DNA sequences in the same sample also yield this CDR3. The chain uses TRBV11-2 and TRBJ1-3; 9 bases align to TRBD1. Germline CDR1 reads SGHAT; CDR2 reads FQNNGV. The CDR3 is 16 residues long. After removal of 3 bases from V and 3 bases from J, the junction contained 6 bases not matched to a gene. This CDR3 reads CASSLVQGASGNTIYF. CDR3 coding DNA: TGTGCCAGCAGCTTGGTACAGGGGGCCAGTGGAAACACCATATATTTT.

The DNA of the CDR3 is TGTGCCAGTACCGACAGTCATCCGGATGAAAAACTGTTTTTT. It codes for CASTDSHPDEKLFF. V is TRBV19 and J is TRBJ1-4, with a possible D match to TRBD1 (5 bases). This CDR3 contains 14 residues. Germline V gene lookup returns CDR1 LNHDA and CDR2 SQIVND (reference sequence). Trimming shortened V by 7 bases and J by 6 bases, and 15 bases separated the two germline ends.

The CDR3 reads CASSFQASGLLGFF. Here the CDR3 DNA reads TGTGCCAGCAGCTTCCAGGCCTCGGGCCTCCTAGGTTTCTTT. This chain joins TRBV11-2 and TRBJ1-1; D remains ambiguous. V dropped 3 bases and J dropped 13 bases, with 21 bases sitting between them. This CDR3 contains 14 residues. Germline V gives CDR1 SGHAT, CDR2 FQNNGV. Full variable domain (outside the CDR3, taken from reference TRBV11-2 and TRBJ1-1): EAGVAQSPRYKIIEKRQSVAFWCNPISGHATLYWYQQILGQGPKLLIQFQNNGVVDDSQLPKDRFSAERLKGVDSTLKIQPAKLEDSAVYLCASSFQASGLLGFFGQGTRLTVV.

The chain is built from TRBV3-1 (or the pseudogene TRBV3-2) and TRBJ1-3; TRBD1 aligns across 7 bases. V was clipped by 3 bases and J by 2 bases; unmatched bases: 7. This CDR3 has 16 amino acids. CDR1 and CDR2 from the germline V gene are LGHDT and YNNKEL (reference sequence). The CDR3 here is CASSQGIQGPGNTIYF. DNA for the CDR3: TGTGCCAGCAGCCAGGGCATACAGGGGCCTGGAAACACCATATATTTT.

The rearrangement joins TRBV4-3 to TRBJ2-3, with 8 nucleotides matching TRBD2. The V segment lost 1 base and the J segment 5 bases; nucleotides outside the gene matches: 14. CDR1 and CDR2 from the germline V gene are LGHNA and YSLEER. The CDR3 sequence is 18 residues long. CDR3 nucleotides: TGCGCCAGCAGCCAAGGGGTGTCGGCGGGAGGTAGGGGAGATACGCAGTATTTT. Protein sequence: CASSQGVSAGGRGDTQYF.

This chain joins TRBV28 and TRBJ2-7; D is undetermined. CDR1 and CDR2 from the germline V gene are MDHEN and SYDVKM. The CDR3 length is 12 residues. V was clipped by 5 bases and J by 2 bases, with 7 bases between them. This chain's CDR3 is CASSIRTYEQYF. The CDR3 DNA sequence: TGTGCCAGCAGTATAAGAACCTACGAGCAGTACTTC.

This clone was counted once. The gene calls are TRBV5-1 and TRBJ1-4; unclear D gene. CDR1 SGHRS and CDR2 YFSETQ come from the germline V gene. This CDR3 comprises 14 residues. Trimming pared 3 bases from V and 7 bases from J, leaving 13 bases between. CDR3 in amino acids: CASSSDGLVEKLFF. The CDR3 bases are TGCGCCAGCAGCTCGGACGGATTAGTTGAAAAACTGTTTTTT.

This sequence joins TRBV6-5 and TRBJ2-7; possibly TRBD2 for D (7 bases). V lost 1 base, J lost 1 base, and 11 bases lay in between. The germline V gene has CDR1 MNHEY and CDR2 SVGAGI. This CDR3 has 15 residues. The CDR3 DNA reads TGTGCCAGCAGTTACTTTGCGGGGGCTTCCTACGAGCAGTACTTC. Translating it yields CASSYFAGASYEQYF.

The chain joins TRBV5-6 to TRBJ2-2; D gene ambiguous. V lost 4 bases and J 5 bases, leaving 6 bases between the germline ends. The CDR3 length is 12 residues. Germline V gene lookup returns CDR1 SGHDT and CDR2 YYEEEE. The CDR3: CASSTLTGELFF. Here the CDR3 DNA reads TGTGCCAGCAGCACACTTACCGGGGAGCTGTTTTTT. Using reference TRBV5-6 and TRBJ2-2 for the parts outside the CDR3, the full variable domain is DAGVTQSPTHLIKTRGQQVTLRCSPKSGHDTVSWYQQALGQGPQFIFQYYEEEERQRGNFPDRFSGHQFPNYSSELNVNALLLGDSALYLCASSTLTGELFFGEGSRLTVL.

This chain uses TRBV28 with TRBJ1-4, with 8 bases fitting TRBD1. CDR3 length equals 13 residues. Germline V gene sequence: CDR1 MDHEN, CDR2 SYDVKM. The junction had 7 bases not matched to a gene; V was cut back by 8 bases and J by 8 bases. The CDR3 loop reads CASRPGQGEKLFF. As DNA, the CDR3 is TGTGCCAGCCGCCCCGGACAGGGCGAAAAACTGTTTTTT.

The chain uses TRBV13 and TRBJ2-7; TRBD1 matches 8 bases. The J segment lost 13 bases and the V segment lost 6 bases, leaving 5 bases of the junction unmatched. Germline V CDR1 and CDR2: PRHDT, FYEKMQ (reference sequence). The CDR3 covers 10 residues. CDR3 nucleotides: TGTGCCAGCAGTCGGGACAGGCCATACTTC. Protein sequence: CASSRDRPYF. Looking up the rest from reference TRBV13 and TRBJ2-7 gives the full variable domain: AAGVIQSPRHLIKEKRETATLKCYPIPRHDTVYWYQQGPGQDPQFLISFYEKMQSDKGSIPDRFSAQQFSDYHSELNMSSLELGDSALYFCASSRDRPYFGPGTRLTVT.

This sequence joins TRBV12-5 and TRBJ2-5, with 9 bases lining up with TRBD1. CDR1 LGHNT and CDR2 FRNRAP come from the germline V gene. The CDR3 loop spans 16 amino acids. The V gene end was trimmed by 5 bases and the J gene end by 5 bases; junction bases not matched to a gene: 12. The CDR3 here is CASGPGTGTVEETQYF. For the CDR3, the DNA is TGTGCTAGTGGTCCCGGGACAGGGACCGTAGAGGAGACCCAGTACTTC.

CDR3 coding DNA: TGTGCCACCAGCAGAGATTACAGGGCTAGCACAGATACGCAGTATTTT. The encoded protein is CATSRDYRASTDTQYF. The genes are TRBV15 and TRBJ2-3, with D perhaps matching TRBD1 (6 bases). The CDR3 covers 16 residues. Germline loops: CDR1 LNHNV, CDR2 YYDKDF (reference sequence). The ends were cut back, 0 bases at V and 0 bases at J, with 10 bases in the middle.

The chain carries TRBV30 and TRBJ2-7; a weak D match, TRBD2 (6 bases). Germline assignment: CDR1 GTSNPN and CDR2 SVGIG (reference sequence). V gave up 0 bases and J gave up 5 bases, with 14 bases separating them. There are 14 residues in the CDR3. CDR3 sequence reads: CAWSVGAGWNEQYF. For the CDR3, the DNA is TGTGCCTGGAGTGTAGGGGCGGGGTGGAACGAGCAGTACTTC.

V usage is TRBV9 and J usage is TRBJ2-3, with TRBD2 identical over 8 bases. This CDR3 is 17 amino acids long. V was pared by 0 bases and J by 6 bases, with 12 bases of the junction left unmatched. Germline V gene sequence: CDR1 SGDLS, CDR2 YYNGEE. The CDR3 loop reads CASSVVSSGGFGDTQYF. The CDR3 DNA sequence: TGTGCCAGCAGCGTAGTGTCCAGCGGGGGCTTTGGGGATACGCAGTATTTT.

This chain links TRBV6-6 with TRBJ2-2; D is unresolved. This CDR3 region has 13 residues. Germline V gene lookup returns CDR1 MNHNY and CDR2 SVGAGI (reference sequence). Trimming shortened V by 5 bases and J by 1 base, and 5 bases separated the two germline ends. CDR3 bases: TGTGCCAGCAGTAAGAAGAACACCGGGGAGCTGTTTTTT. Amino acid sequence: CASSKKNTGELFF.